This record concerns one TCR beta chain sequence. The protocol attached unique molecular identifiers to individual cDNA molecules. Via MiXCR, TCRdb re-called the 5' RACE reads, giving one row per CDR3 protein. This sample has more than 90,000 distinct CDR3 sequences, with about 13% found just once. These data belong to a study of early T cells in non-severe SARS-CoV-2 infection. The CDR3 is 13 residues long. Germline V gene data show CDR1 as SGHVS and CDR2 as FQNEAQ. Trimming removed 3 bases at V and 3 bases at J, with 9 bases between. The genes are TRBV7-8 and TRBJ2-7; D might be TRBD1 (6 bases). The TCR comes from an adult who was a healthcare worker with PCR-confirmed SARS-CoV-2 infection or an uninfected control (not recorded which). The sample was whole blood. In DNA, the CDR3 is TGTGCCAGCAGCTTCGGACAGTACTACGAGCAGTACTTC. Translating it yields CASSFGQYYEQYF.